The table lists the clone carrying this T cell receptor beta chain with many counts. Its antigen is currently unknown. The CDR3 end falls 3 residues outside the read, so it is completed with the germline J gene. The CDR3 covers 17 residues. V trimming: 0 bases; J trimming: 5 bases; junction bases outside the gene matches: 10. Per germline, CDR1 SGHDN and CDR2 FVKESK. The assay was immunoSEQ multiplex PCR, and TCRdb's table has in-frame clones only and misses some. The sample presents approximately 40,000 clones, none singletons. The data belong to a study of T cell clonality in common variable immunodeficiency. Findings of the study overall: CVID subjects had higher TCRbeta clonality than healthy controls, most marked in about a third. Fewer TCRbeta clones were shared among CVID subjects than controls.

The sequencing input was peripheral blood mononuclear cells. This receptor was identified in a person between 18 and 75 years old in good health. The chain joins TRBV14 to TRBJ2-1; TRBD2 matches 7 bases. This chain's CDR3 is CASSQDMWGGTNNEQFF. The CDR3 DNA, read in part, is TGTGCCAGCAGCCAAGATATGTGGGGGGGAACCAACAATGAG.